These T cell receptor beta chains were read from a single sample in a study of blood T cell repertoires in COVID-19. This table comes from immunoSEQ multiplex PCR, and its TCRdb copy is limited to in-frame clones, with some not included. The sample lists 150,000 to 200,000 clones; 89% were seen once. The sample comprised PBMCs or T cells enriched from blood (not recorded which). Source of these receptors: a woman aged 18-30 years who had recovered from COVID-19. Both conserved end residues are part of each CDR3. The D gene is left open where the match is weak. Only part of the rows carry a size: once, few, many, or a class if the clone is expanded.

size	D	J	V	CDR3	DNA
-	-	TRBJ1-1	TRBV10-1	CASKQGMNTEAFF	TGCGCCAGCAAGCAGGGGATGAACACTGAAGCTTTCTTT
-	-	TRBJ1-4	TRBV19	CASSIQGRVNEKLFF	TGTGCCAGTAGTATTCAGGGCAGGGTGAATGAAAAACTGTTTTTT
-	TRBD2	TRBJ2-7	TRBV6-5	CASSYTSGTAYEQYF	TGTGCCAGCAGTTACACTAGCGGGACCGCCTACGAGCAGTACTTC
-	TRBD2	TRBJ2-3	TRBV12-5	CASGPGLAGVGDTQYF	TGTGCTAGTGGTCCTGGACTAGCGGGGGTGGGAGATACGCAGTATTTT
-	TRBD1	TRBJ1-4	TRBV25-1	CASSGPLGQGDGEKLFF	TGTGCCAGCAGTGGACCCCTGGGCCAGGGGGATGGGGAAAAACTGTTTTTT
-	TRBD1	TRBJ2-7	TRBV5-5	CASSSTGVYEQYF	TGTGCCAGCAGCTCGACAGGGGTCTACGAGCAGTACTTC
-	TRBD1	TRBJ2-5	TRBV7-9	CASSPGTGESGYF	TGTGCCAGCAGCCCAGGGACAGGGGAAAGTGGGTACTTC
-	-	TRBJ2-5	TRBV7-9	CASTTPGMETQYF	TGTGCCAGCACAACCCCAGGGATGGAGACCCAGTACTTC
few	-	TRBJ1-5	TRBV30	CAWSLGSQPQHF	TGTGCCTGGAGTCTCGGTAGTCAGCCCCAGCATTTT
-	-	TRBJ1-5	TRBV28	CASSLLSSRRQPQHF	TGTGCCAGCAGTTTACTTTCGTCCAGGAGGCAGCCCCAGCATTTT
-	TRBD1	TRBJ1-6	TRBV28	CASSFYLTGTGSGSPLHF	TGTGCCAGCAGTTTCTACCTTACCGGGACAGGGAGTGGTTCACCCCTCCACTTT
many	TRBD1	TRBJ2-1	TRBV4-1	CASSQDMTGGMGEQFF	TGCGCCAGCAGCCAAGATATGACAGGGGGCATGGGTGAGCAGTTCTTC
-	TRBD1	TRBJ1-5	TRBV30	CAWSVSIQGDQPQHF	TGTGCCTGGAGTGTATCAATACAGGGGGATCAGCCCCAGCATTTT
few	TRBD1	TRBJ1-1	TRBV4-1	CASSQEKPQGEEAFF	TGCGCCAGCAGCCAAGAAAAGCCACAGGGGGAAGAAGCTTTCTTT
-	TRBD1	TRBJ1-6	TRBV5-4	CASSHGQGQSPLHF	TGTGCCAGCAGCCACGGACAGGGTCAATCACCCCTCCACTTT
-	-	TRBJ2-1	TRBV5-4	CASSFGYRLSYNEQFF	TGTGCCAGCAGCTTCGGCTACAGGTTGTCCTACAATGAGCAGTTCTTC
-	TRBD1	TRBJ1-6	TRBV7-9	CASSHPQGAVSTSPLHF	TGTGCCAGCAGCCACCCACAGGGGGCAGTGAGTACTTCACCCCTCCACTTT
-	TRBD2	TRBJ2-5	TRBV15	CATSREGAASGVGTQYF	TGTGCCACCAGCAGAGAGGGGGCGGCTAGCGGGGTGGGGACCCAGTACTTC
-	-	TRBJ2-3	TRBV24-1	CATSDLGGSSDFRDTQYF	TGTGCCACCAGTGATTTGGGGGGGTCCAGCGACTTTAGGGATACGCAGTATTTT
-	TRBD1	TRBJ2-5	TRBV5-5	CASSRTGRETQYF	TGTGCCAGCAGCCGGACAGGGAGGGAGACCCAGTACTTC
-	-	TRBJ1-1	TRBV9	CASSVGQVMNTEAFF	TGTGCCAGCAGCGTAGGGCAGGTGATGAACACTGAAGCTTTCTTT
-	TRBD2	TRBJ2-7	TRBV13	CASSAAGEVWREQYF	TGTGCCAGCAGCGCAGCGGGGGAGGTCTGGAGGGAGCAGTACTTC
-	TRBD2	TRBJ2-3	TRBV7-9	CASSWLAGVTDTQYF	TGTGCCAGCAGTTGGCTAGCGGGTGTGACAGATACGCAGTATTTT
-	-	TRBJ2-7	TRBV11-2	CASSYLLGPSGSYEQYF	TGTGCCAGCAGCTATCTATTGGGCCCCAGCGGGTCCTACGAGCAGTACTTC
-	-	TRBJ2-1	TRBV7-8	CASPGYNEQFF	TGTGCCAGCCCGGGCTACAATGAGCAGTTCTTC
-	TRBD1	TRBJ1-2	TRBV9	CASSVDTGTGLSF	TGTGCCAGCAGCGTAGACACCGGGACAGGCCTTTCCTTT
once	-	TRBJ2-7	TRBV4-1	CASSPRGAYEQYF	TGCGCCAGCAGCCCCAGGGGCGCCTACGAGCAGTACTTC
-	TRBD2	TRBJ2-1	TRBV27	CASSLWGSGGALYEQFF	TGTGCCAGCAGTTTATGGGGGAGCGGGGGGGCACTATACGAGCAGTTCTTC
-	-	TRBJ1-5	TRBV6-5	CASYRINQPQHF	TGTGCCAGTTACAGGATCAATCAGCCCCAGCATTTT
few	-	TRBJ2-2	TRBV11-3	CASSSGTGELFF	TGTGCCAGCAGCTCGGGCACCGGGGAGCTGTTTTTT
-	TRBD2	TRBJ2-7	TRBV7-9	CASSLEFGRDPPQQYF	TGTGCCAGCAGCTTAGAGTTTGGGAGGGACCCACCCCAGCAGTACTTC
-	-	TRBJ2-5	TRBV19	CASSSRPGGLMETQYF	TGTGCCAGTAGTTCCAGACCTGGGGGCCTAATGGAGACCCAGTACTTC